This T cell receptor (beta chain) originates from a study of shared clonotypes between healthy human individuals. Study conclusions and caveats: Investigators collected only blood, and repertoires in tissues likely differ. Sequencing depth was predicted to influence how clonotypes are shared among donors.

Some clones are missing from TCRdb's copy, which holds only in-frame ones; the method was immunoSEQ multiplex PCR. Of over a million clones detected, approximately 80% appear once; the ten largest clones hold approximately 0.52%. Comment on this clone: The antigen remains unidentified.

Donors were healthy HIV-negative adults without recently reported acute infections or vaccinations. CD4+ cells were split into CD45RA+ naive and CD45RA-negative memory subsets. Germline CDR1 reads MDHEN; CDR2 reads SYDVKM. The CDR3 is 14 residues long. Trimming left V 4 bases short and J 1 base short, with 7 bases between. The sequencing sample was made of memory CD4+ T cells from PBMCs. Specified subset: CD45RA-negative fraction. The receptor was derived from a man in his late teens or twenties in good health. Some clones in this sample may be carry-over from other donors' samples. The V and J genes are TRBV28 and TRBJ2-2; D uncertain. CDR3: CASSSRKNTGELFF. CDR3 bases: TGTGCCAGCAGTTCCAGAAAGAACACCGGGGAGCTGTTTTTT.